One sample yielded the 29 T cell receptor beta chains listed below, sequenced in a study of blood T cell repertoires in COVID-19. TCRdb's table, derived via immunoSEQ multiplex PCR, lists solely in-frame clones and lacks some. This sample has 150,000 to 200,000 clones; around 85% occur once, and the top ten carry about 3.3%. The sequencing input was peripheral blood. The receptors were sampled from a man aged 55 to 70 with acute or convalescent COVID-19.

This chain joins TRBV5-1 and TRBJ1-5; 7 positions match TRBD1. The ends lost 1 base at V and 6 bases at J; junction bases unmatched: 7. CDR3 length: 15 amino acids. Germline V gene data show CDR1 as SGHRS and CDR2 as YFSETQ. The CDR3 loop reads CASSLSGQVFQPQHF. CDR3 nucleotide sequence: TGCGCCAGCAGCTTGTCAGGACAGGTTTTTCAGCCCCAGCATTTT.

This chain links TRBV4-1 with TRBJ1-1; tentatively, D is TRBD1 (6 bases). The V and J ends lost 5 bases and 4 bases respectively, with 14 bases between them. Germline values: CDR1 MGHRA, CDR2 YSYEKL. The length of the CDR3 is 14 residues. Here the CDR3 DNA reads TGCGCCAGCAGCATTCAGGGGTGGGGCACTGAAGCTTTCTTT. It translates to CASSIQGWGTEAFF.

The chain carries TRBV6-6 and TRBJ1-1; the match to TRBD1 covers 9 bases. There are 16 residues in the CDR3. V was clipped by 6 bases and J by 7 bases; unmatched bases: 15. Germline assignment: CDR1 MNHNY and CDR2 SVGAGI (reference sequence). The CDR3 DNA is TGTGCCAGCAGAGACTACCCACAGGGGGCGCGAGATGAAGCTTTCTTT. Its translation: CASRDYPQGARDEAFF.

The chain combines TRBV6-6 with TRBJ2-4; 11 positions match TRBD2. CDR3 length equals 17 residues. Germline V CDR1 and CDR2: MNHNY, SVGAGI (reference sequence). V was pared by 5 bases and J by 6 bases, with 12 bases of the junction left unmatched. The CDR3 DNA reads as TGTGCCAGCAGTCACGACCGACCAACTAGCGGGAGAAACATTCAGTACTTC. This sequence encodes CASSHDRPTSGRNIQYF.

The rearrangement joins TRBV24-1 to TRBJ2-3; TRBD1 matches 9 bases. The CDR3 runs to 16 residues. V dropped 0 bases and J dropped 4; count of bases not matched to a gene: 4. Germline V CDR1 and CDR2: KGHDR, SFDVKD. CDR3 sequence reads: CATSDLAGQGSDTQYF. The CDR3 bases are TGTGCCACCAGTGATTTGGCGGGACAGGGCTCAGATACGCAGTATTTT.

This clone was recorded a few times. J is TRBJ2-3 and V is TRBV28; perhaps TRBD1 as D (5 bases). The CDR3 totals 19 residues. The V end lost 5 bases, the J end lost 0 bases, and 24 bases lay between the germline ends. Germline-derived CDR1 and CDR2 are MDHEN and SYDVKM. Here the CDR3 DNA reads TGTGCCAGCAGTCGGCCATGGTACAGGTATTACTTTAGCACAGATACGCAGTATTTT. Its protein product is CASSRPWYRYYFSTDTQYF.

The gene calls are TRBV6-1 and TRBJ2-7; D might be TRBD1 (7 bases). From germline, CDR1 is MNHNS and CDR2 SASEGT. This CDR3 is 15 amino acids long. Trimming took 2 bases from V and 2 from J, leaving 13 bases between them. The CDR3 nucleotides are TGTGCCAGCAGTGAACTGGGCGGGACAGCCTACGAGCAGTACTTC. This translates into CASSELGGTAYEQYF.

The V gene is TRBV21-1, the J gene TRBJ1-5; the listed D gene, TRBD1, was not tested against the DNA. TRBV21-1 is assigned pseudogene status. This CDR3 has 14 residues. CDR3 sequence reads: CASSEQGSNQPQHF. The CDR3 nucleotides read TGTGCCAGCAGCGAACAGGGGAGCAATCAGCCCCAGCATTTT.

The rearrangement links TRBV7-9 to TRBJ1-5, with D maybe TRBD1 (6 bases). The germline gives CDR1 SEHNR, CDR2 FQNEAQ (reference sequence). Trimming took 1 base from V and 4 from J, leaving 8 bases between them. This CDR3 has 14 residues. CDR3 DNA: TGTGCCAGCAGCTTAGGGACAGCGAATCAGCCCCAGCATTTT. This translates into CASSLGTANQPQHF.

V usage is TRBV5-4 and J usage is TRBJ1-6; D is uncertain. CDR1 and CDR2 (germline): SGHNT, YYREEE (reference sequence). CDR3 length: 15 residues. V lost 3 bases, J lost 7 bases, and 14 bases lay in between. The CDR3 bases are TGTGCCAGCAGCTACCCCGGGATCAGAAATTCACCCCTCCACTTT. This gives the protein CASSYPGIRNSPLHF.

V and J are TRBV12-5 and TRBJ2-7; 8 bases match TRBD1. V shed 2 bases, J shed 4 bases, and the junction held 7 bases outside the gene matches. This CDR3 comprises 15 residues. The germline V gene encodes CDR1 LGHNT and CDR2 FRNRAP. In DNA form, the CDR3 reads TGTGCTAGTGGTTTGCCCCGGACAGGGCGGTACGAGCAGTACTTC. Translating gives CASGLPRTGRYEQYF.

The chain couples TRBV5-1 to TRBJ2-3; 9 bases fit TRBD2. This CDR3 spans 16 amino acids. From germline, CDR1 is SGHRS and CDR2 YFSETQ. Trimming at V came to 4 bases and at J to 6 bases, leaving 12 bases not matched to a gene. CDR3 sequence reads: CASSQQALAGFDTQYF. The CDR3 DNA follows: TGCGCCAGCAGCCAACAAGCCCTAGCGGGGTTCGATACGCAGTATTTT.

The chain couples TRBV10-3 to TRBJ2-1; 8 bases are shared with TRBD2. The CDR3 runs 18 residues. V lost 3 bases, J lost 9 bases, and 19 bases stayed unmatched. Germline loops: CDR1 ENHRY, CDR2 SYGVKD. The CDR3 DNA reads TGTGCCATCAGTGATCCGAGCGGCGGTAGCGGGATCAGGGGTGAGCAGTTCTTC. Translated, it gives CAISDPSGGSGIRGEQFF.

The J gene is TRBJ2-7, the V gene TRBV4-1, with TRBD2 matching 12 bases. The trim removed 0 bases at V and 7 bases at J, leaving 10 bases unmatched. CDR1 MGHRA and CDR2 YSYEKL come from the germline V gene. The CDR3 totals 17 residues. The CDR3 here is CASSQDRPSGRAGEQYF. The CDR3 nucleotides are TGCGCCAGCAGCCAAGATCGACCTAGCGGGAGGGCAGGGGAGCAGTACTTC.

In nucleotides, the CDR3 is TGTGCCAGCATTTCGACAGGGGCCTCCTACGAGCAGTACTTC. It translates to CASISTGASYEQYF. The chain joins TRBV28 to TRBJ2-7; 8 bases align to TRBD1. Per germline, CDR1 MDHEN and CDR2 SYDVKM. CDR3 size: 14 residues. The V gene end was trimmed by 7 bases and the J gene end by 0 bases; junction bases not matched to a gene: 5.

The rearrangement joins TRBV6-5 to TRBJ2-7, with 11 bases identical to TRBD2. J lost 5 bases, V lost 6 bases, and 6 bases had no gene match. This CDR3 has 14 residues. Germline V gives CDR1 MNHEY, CDR2 SVGAGI. Written as DNA, the CDR3 is TGTGCCAGCAGCCGCCCGGGACTAGCGGACGAGCAGTACTTC. Translating gives CASSRPGLADEQYF.

The chain recombines TRBV7-2 with TRBJ1-2; 7 nucleotides match TRBD1. The V segment lost 3 bases and the J segment 4 bases; nucleotides outside the gene matches: 8. Germline V gene sequence: CDR1 SGHTA, CDR2 FQGNSA. The CDR3 length is 15 residues. For the CDR3, the DNA is TGTGCCAGCAGCTTCGGGACAGAAGGGCCCTATGGCTACACCTTC. Translation: CASSFGTEGPYGYTF.

The chain recombines TRBV7-6 with TRBJ1-1, with D possibly matching TRBD1 (6 bases). V was trimmed by 3 bases and J by 1 base, leaving 12 bases between them. Germline CDR1 is SGHVS and CDR2 is FNYEAQ. The CDR3 extends over 15 amino acids. The CDR3 nucleotides read TGTGCCAGCAGCTTTTTGTCACAGGGGAACACTGAAGCTTTCTTT. Translation: CASSFLSQGNTEAFF.

This chain links TRBV6-5 with TRBJ1-2, with D possibly matching TRBD1 (5 bases). Germline V lookup: CDR1 MNHEY, CDR2 SVGAGI. Trimming shortened V by 6 bases and J by 1 base, and 15 bases separated the two germline ends. This CDR3 spans 15 amino acids. The CDR3: CASSPGGTLNYGYTF. CDR3 nucleotides: TGTGCCAGCAGCCCCGGGGGGACGCTTAACTATGGCTACACCTTC.

The gene calls are TRBV7-3 and TRBJ2-5, with a possible D match to TRBD2 (7 bases). CDR3 length: 14 residues. The V end was cut by 5 bases, the J end by 4 bases, with 14 bases between. Germline lookup yields CDR1 SGHTA and CDR2 FQGTGA. The chain's CDR3 is CASSPTGGRETQYF. The CDR3 DNA follows: TGTGCCAGCAGCCCCACGGGGGGCAGAGAGACCCAGTACTTC.

This chain joins TRBV5-6 and TRBJ1-2, with a tentative D call TRBD1 (6 bases). Germline V gene lookup returns CDR1 SGHDT and CDR2 YYEEEE. V was pared by 0 bases and J by 5 bases, with 8 bases between. There are 13 residues in the CDR3. CDR3 protein: CASSLGTEYGYTF. CDR3 bases: TGTGCCAGCAGCTTGGGGACAGAGTATGGCTACACCTTC.

The chain has TRBV19 and TRBJ2-5, with TRBD2 as a possible D gene (6 bases). Germline CDR1 and CDR2: LNHDA and SQIVND (reference sequence). The CDR3 runs 14 residues. V lost 8 bases to trimming and J lost 5 bases, with 18 bases between them. The CDR3 DNA reads TGTGCCAGTCGCCGGAGGGCAGGAGGGGAGACCCAGTACTTC. Amino acids: CASRRRAGGETQYF.

The J gene is TRBJ2-7, the V gene TRBV5-1, with 8 bases identical to TRBD1. Germline CDR1 is SGHRS and CDR2 is YFSETQ. The CDR3 has 15 residues. After removal of 4 bases from V and 4 bases from J, the junction contained 10 bases not matched to a gene. CDR3 nucleotide sequence: TGCGCCAGCAGCCCTCTTACAGGGGGAACTTACGAGCAGTACTTC. It is translated as CASSPLTGGTYEQYF.

This chain uses TRBV5-4 with TRBJ2-7, with 7 positions matching TRBD2. Germline V gene data show CDR1 as SGHNT and CDR2 as YYREEE (reference sequence). Unmatched junction bases numbered 2, after V lost 0 bases and J lost 5 bases. The CDR3 extends over 13 amino acids. The CDR3 DNA sequence: TGTGCCAGCAGCTTGGGGACTAGAGACGAGCAGTACTTC. Amino acid sequence: CASSLGTRDEQYF.

This clone has just one count. As DNA, the CDR3 is TGTGCCAGCATTCCCCAAGGGGGGACCCAGTACTTC. It encodes CASIPQGGTQYF. The chain recombines TRBV2 with TRBJ2-5; D is perhaps TRBD1 (6 bases). The CDR3 totals 12 residues. Trimming removed 7 bases from V and 7 bases from J, with 13 bases in between. Germline CDR1 reads SNHLY; CDR2 reads FYNNEI. The variable domain in full, completed from reference TRBV2 and TRBJ2-5, reads EPEVTQTPSHQVTQMGQEVILRCVPISNHLYFYWYRQILGQKVEFLVSFYNNEISEKSEIFDDQFSVERPDGSNFTLKIRSTKLEDSAMYFCASIPQGGTQYFGPGTRLLVL.

J is TRBJ1-2 and V is TRBV7-9; TRBD1 might be the D (5 bases). Trimming took 5 bases from V and 2 from J, leaving 18 bases between them. Germline V CDR1 and CDR2: SEHNR, FQNEAQ (reference sequence). CDR3 length: 16 residues. The CDR3, as DNA: TGTGCCAGCAGCGCCGACGTAGGGGTGGGGAACTATGGCTACACCTTC. This gives the protein CASSADVGVGNYGYTF.

Worth noting for this clone: At the DNA level, this CDR3 is encoded by other sequences in the same sample as well. The rearrangement joins TRBV5-6 to TRBJ1-4, with D possibly TRBD1 on 5 matching bases. The ends were cut back, 0 bases at V and 8 bases at J, with 5 bases in the middle. The germline gives CDR1 SGHDT, CDR2 YYEEEE. The CDR3 is 12 amino acids. CDR3 nucleotides: TGTGCCAGCAGCTTGGGGGGCGAAAAACTGTTTTTT. Translation: CASSLGGEKLFF.

The chain uses TRBV28 and TRBJ2-1; 7 bases line up with TRBD1. Trimming at V came to 5 bases and at J to 4 bases, leaving 8 bases not matched to a gene. The CDR3 loop spans 15 amino acids. Germline CDR1 and CDR2: MDHEN and SYDVKM. CDR3 DNA: TGTGCCAGCAGTCCCCAATTGGGACAGTACAATGAGCAGTTCTTC. It is translated as CASSPQLGQYNEQFF.

The chain uses TRBV28 and TRBJ2-7; 8 nucleotides agree with TRBD1. This CDR3 has 13 residues. CDR1 and CDR2 (germline): MDHEN, SYDVKM. Trimming cost V 3 bases and J 6 bases; bases outside gene matches: 4. CDR3 nucleotides: TGTGCCAGCAGTTTGACAGGGGTTCTCGAGCAGTACTTC. Its protein product is CASSLTGVLEQYF.